The 23 T cell receptor beta chains listed next were all sequenced from one sample in a study of T cell responses to AZD1222 COVID-19 vaccine. TCRdb's table, derived via immunoSEQ multiplex PCR, lists solely in-frame clones and lacks some. The table lists approximately 67,000 clones, 83% of them singletons. Source: peripheral blood, taken 28 days after the second AZD1222 dose. The receptors here all came from an adult who received the AZD1222 COVID-19 vaccine.

The rearrangement joins TRBV3-1 (or the pseudogene TRBV3-2) to TRBJ2-4; 7 bases match TRBD1. The germline gives CDR1 LGHDT, CDR2 YNNKEL (reference sequence). The CDR3 runs 14 residues. V shed 4 bases and J 8 bases; nucleotides not matched to a gene: 8. In nucleotides, the CDR3 is TGTGCCAGCAGCCCGACAGGGAGTGAGGACATTCAGTACTTC. Its translation is CASSPTGSEDIQYF.

The CDR3 bases are TGTGCCAGCAGCACTAGCGGGGGACAAATCGATACGCAGTATTTT. This encodes CASSTSGGQIDTQYF. V gene TRBV9 combines with J gene TRBJ2-3; the match to TRBD2 covers 11 bases. Germline V gene lookup returns CDR1 SGDLS and CDR2 YYNGEE. The trim removed 4 bases at V and 6 bases at J, leaving 7 bases unmatched. The CDR3 has 15 amino acids. Together with reference TRBV9 and TRBJ2-3, the CDR3 gives the full variable domain: DSGVTQTPKHLITATGQRVTLRCSPRSGDLSVYWYQQSLDQGLQFLIQYYNGEERAKGNILERFSAQQFPDLHSELNLSSLELGDSALYFCASSTSGGQIDTQYFGPGTRLTVL.

The V and J genes are TRBV4-3 and TRBJ1-5; D not certain. The length of the CDR3 is 15 residues. Germline CDR1 reads LGHNA; CDR2 reads YSLEER. The germline V and J ends were trimmed by 0 bases and 3 bases, with 9 bases remaining between them. CDR3 loop: CASSQERVLNQPQHF. The CDR3 DNA sequence: TGCGCCAGCAGCCAAGAAAGGGTCCTCAATCAGCCCCAGCATTTT.

V usage is TRBV19 and J usage is TRBJ1-4, with TRBD1 matching 10 bases. V trimming: 3 bases; J trimming: 5 bases; junction bases outside the gene matches: 6. This CDR3 is 16 amino acids long. Per germline, CDR1 LNHDA and CDR2 SQIVND (reference sequence). The CDR3 here is CASSIPGQGGNEKLFF. In DNA, the CDR3 is TGTGCCAGTAGTATCCCCGGACAGGGGGGGAATGAAAAACTGTTTTTT.

The chain uses TRBV20-1 and TRBJ1-1; no clear D. The germline gives CDR1 DFQATT, CDR2 SNEGSKA (reference sequence). This CDR3 contains 12 residues. Between the trimmed V and J ends, which lost 3 bases and 0 bases, there was a span of 5 bases. DNA of the CDR3: TGCAGTGCTAGTGTTATGAACACTGAAGCTTTCTTT. Its translation is CSASVMNTEAFF.

This clone showed up just once. The chain links TRBV24-1 to TRBJ2-3; TRBD2 might be the D (5 bases). Germline CDR1 and CDR2: KGHDR and SFDVKD. Trimming took off 3 bases at V and 0 bases at J, with 12 bases between the two ends. This CDR3 has 16 residues. The CDR3 protein is CATSDLSSTSTDTQYF. The CDR3 nucleotides are TGTGCCACCAGTGATCTCTCTAGCACCAGCACAGATACGCAGTATTTT.

The gene calls are TRBV18 and TRBJ2-5, with TRBD1 identical over 8 bases. Germline V lookup: CDR1 KGHSH, CDR2 LQKENI. The CDR3 runs 15 residues. The junction had 9 bases not matched to a gene; V was cut back by 6 bases and J by 3 bases. CDR3 nucleotides: TGTGCCAGCTCGGCAGACAGGGGCTGGGAAGAGACCCAGTACTTC. It codes for CASSADRGWEETQYF.

The chain uses TRBV7-9 and TRBJ1-2, with D tentatively TRBD1 (6 bases). Per germline, CDR1 SEHNR and CDR2 FQNEAQ (reference sequence). Trimming shortened V by 5 bases and J by 8 bases, and 9 bases separated the two germline ends. This CDR3 is 11 amino acids long. CDR3 coding DNA: TGTGCCAGCAGCCCAGGGGTGGGCTACACCTTC. Protein: CASSPGVGYTF.

V is TRBV19 and J is TRBJ2-5; 7 positions agree with TRBD1. CDR1 LNHDA and CDR2 SQIVND come from the germline V gene (reference sequence). This CDR3 comprises 12 residues. V shed 5 bases, J shed 5 bases, and the junction held 2 bases outside the gene matches. CDR3 nucleotide sequence: TGTGCCAGTAGTCAGGGGGTGGAGACCCAGTACTTC. Amino acid sequence: CASSQGVETQYF.

This clone was counted a few times. The chain uses TRBV7-9 and TRBJ1-1; D remains unclear. The CDR3 consists of 14 residues. Germline V gene data show CDR1 as SEHNR and CDR2 as FQNEAQ (reference sequence). V dropped 1 base and J dropped 6 bases, with 12 bases sitting between them. This CDR3 is CASSLDGRVPEAFF. The CDR3 nucleotides are TGTGCCAGCAGCTTAGATGGGCGGGTCCCTGAAGCTTTCTTT.

This sequence joins TRBV19 and TRBJ1-2; TRBD1 is a possible D gene (6 bases). With 7 bases removed from V and 4 bases from J, the gap between germline ends came to 16 bases. Germline CDR1 and CDR2: LNHDA and SQIVND (reference sequence). CDR3 size: 14 residues. CDR3 region: CASNKDGQIYGYTF. The DNA of the CDR3 is TGTGCCAGTAATAAAGACGGACAGATCTATGGCTACACCTTC. Full variable domain (remainder filled in from reference TRBV19 and TRBJ1-2): DGGITQSPKYLFRKEGQNVTLSCEQNLNHDAMYWYRQDPGQGLRLIYYSQIVNDFQKGDIAEGYSVSREKKESFPLTVTSAQKNPTAFYLCASNKDGQIYGYTFGSGTRLTVV.

A few counts support this clone. The genes are TRBV4-3 and TRBJ1-1; D is uncertain. Per the germline V gene, CDR1 is LGHNA and CDR2 is YSLEER. V dropped 4 bases and J dropped 4 bases, with 13 bases sitting between them. The CDR3 has 14 residues. The CDR3 sequence: CASSPPGDGTEAFF. CDR3 coding DNA: TGCGCCAGCAGCCCCCCGGGTGATGGCACTGAAGCTTTCTTT.

This sequence joins TRBV7-6 and TRBJ1-2, with a weak D call TRBD1 (5 bases). This CDR3 contains 13 residues. With 1 base removed from V and 7 bases from J, the gap between germline ends came to 10 bases. Germline-derived CDR1 and CDR2 are SGHVS and FNYEAQ. The CDR3 here is CASSLERGSGYTF. The CDR3 region has the DNA TGTGCCAGCAGCTTAGAAAGGGGCTCTGGCTACACCTTC.

The chain links TRBV2 to TRBJ2-1; 8 bases fit TRBD2. The CDR3 sequence is 16 residues long. Germline V gene data show CDR1 as SNHLY and CDR2 as FYNNEI. V was pared by 2 bases and J by 1 base, with 4 bases of the junction left unmatched. CDR3 in DNA: TGTGCCAGCAGTGAAACGGGGGGGGCATCCTACAATGAGCAGTTCTTC. This gives the protein CASSETGGASYNEQFF. The full variable domain, its missing parts supplied by reference TRBV2 and TRBJ2-1, is EPEVTQTPSHQVTQMGQEVILRCVPISNHLYFYWYRQILGQKVEFLVSFYNNEISEKSEIFDDQFSVERPDGSNFTLKIRSTKLEDSAMYFCASSETGGASYNEQFFGPGTRLTVL.

The V call is TRBV2, the J call TRBJ1-5; D remains ambiguous. This CDR3 spans 15 amino acids. Germline V gene sequence: CDR1 SNHLY, CDR2 FYNNEI. The V end was cut by 6 bases, the J end by 0 bases, with 12 bases between. The CDR3 DNA reads TGTGCCAGCAGCCCTTCACGCTATAGCAATCAGCCCCAGCATTTT. Translated, it gives CASSPSRYSNQPQHF. Looking up the rest from reference TRBV2 and TRBJ1-5 gives the full variable domain: EPEVTQTPSHQVTQMGQEVILRCVPISNHLYFYWYRQILGQKVEFLVSFYNNEISEKSEIFDDQFSVERPDGSNFTLKIRSTKLEDSAMYFCASSPSRYSNQPQHFGDGTRLSIL.

The J gene is TRBJ1-3, the V gene TRBV3-1 (or the pseudogene TRBV3-2); no reliable D call. This CDR3 has 18 amino acids. The germline V gene has CDR1 LGHDT and CDR2 YNNKEL (reference sequence). With 4 bases removed from V and 0 bases from J, the gap between germline ends came to 19 bases. This CDR3 is CASSRAAAPISSGNTIYF. As DNA, the CDR3 is TGTGCCAGCAGCCGGGCGGCAGCTCCTATTTCCTCTGGAAACACCATATATTTT.

The V and J genes are TRBV19 and TRBJ1-5; a possible D gene is TRBD1 (5 bases). Trimming shortened V by 4 bases and J by 4 bases, and 14 bases separated the two germline ends. The CDR3 loop spans 15 amino acids. Germline V lookup: CDR1 LNHDA, CDR2 SQIVND (reference sequence). CDR3 DNA sequence: TGTGCCAGTAGTAACGGGGCAGGGCTGAATCAGCCCCAGCATTTT. Its protein is CASSNGAGLNQPQHF. Supplemented by reference TRBV19 and TRBJ1-5, the full variable domain reads DGGITQSPKYLFRKEGQNVTLSCEQNLNHDAMYWYRQDPGQGLRLIYYSQIVNDFQKGDIAEGYSVSREKKESFPLTVTSAQKNPTAFYLCASSNGAGLNQPQHFGDGTRLSIL.

The chain has TRBV5-1 and TRBJ2-2; TRBD1 might be the D (6 bases). With 0 bases removed from V and 5 bases from J, the gap between germline ends came to 8 bases. The CDR3 is 14 residues long. In germline, CDR1 is SGHRS, CDR2 YFSETQ. The CDR3: CASSLEGVTGELFF. Written as DNA, the CDR3 is TGCGCCAGCAGCTTGGAGGGGGTGACCGGGGAGCTGTTTTTT.

The rearrangement links TRBV6-5 to TRBJ1-6; D is unresolved. Germline loops: CDR1 MNHEY, CDR2 SVGAGI. This CDR3 contains 16 residues. V lost 0 bases and J 3 bases, leaving 9 bases between the germline ends. CDR3 residues: CASSYSKLFYNSPLHF. In DNA, the CDR3 is TGTGCCAGCAGTTACTCGAAGTTGTTCTATAATTCACCCCTCCACTTT.

This sequence joins TRBV7-8 and TRBJ2-7; perhaps TRBD2 as D (6 bases). Germline V gives CDR1 SGHVS, CDR2 FQNEAQ. The V gene lost 1 base and the J gene lost 3 bases, with 22 bases spanning the gap. The CDR3 runs 18 residues. CDR3 DNA sequence: TGTGCCAGCAGCTTAGAGCAAACAGGAGGGGCCCTCTTCTACGAGCAGTACTTC. Protein sequence: CASSLEQTGGALFYEQYF.

The gene calls are TRBV4-3 and TRBJ1-1, with TRBD1 as a possible D gene (5 bases). The CDR3 contains 18 residues. Germline V CDR1 and CDR2: LGHNA, YSLEER. The V gene lost 2 bases and the J gene lost 1 base, with 20 bases spanning the gap. The CDR3, as DNA: TGCGCCAGCAGCCAATTCCTCGCGATAGGGGACCAGAACACTGAAGCTTTCTTT. Its translation is CASSQFLAIGDQNTEAFF.

This clone was counted a single time. This rearrangement joins TRBV4-1 to TRBJ2-1; a weak D match, TRBD1 (6 bases). The CDR3 is made up of 14 amino acids. V lost 8 bases and J 4 bases, leaving 15 bases between the germline ends. The germline V gene encodes CDR1 MGHRA and CDR2 YSYEKL. The CDR3 loop is CASENRALYNEQFF. Written as DNA, the CDR3 is TGCGCCAGCGAAAACAGGGCCCTTTACAATGAGCAGTTCTTC.

The chain couples TRBV19 to TRBJ2-3; 10 bases line up with TRBD2. The V gene's germline CDR1 is LNHDA and CDR2 SQIVND (reference sequence). The ends lost 3 bases at V and 6 bases at J; junction bases unmatched: 9. This CDR3 contains 16 residues. Written as DNA, the CDR3 is TGTGCCAGTAGTATGGTGAGCGGGGGGGCGACGGATACGCAGTATTTT. It is translated as CASSMVSGGATDTQYF.